This TCR beta chain was identified during a study of cytomegalovirus exposure and HLA in healthy donors. This CDR3 comprises 16 residues. CDR1 is SGHDT, CDR2 YYEEEE, per germline. About this clone: Germline and junction disagree at one end, which may indicate a read error.

This PCR relied on a set of 60 Vbeta primers and 13 Jbeta primers. TCRdb's table, derived via immunoSEQ multiplex PCR, lists solely in-frame clones and lacks some. The sample records around 130,000 clones, about 82% being singletons. The source is a man aged 30 to 39 in good health and CMV-seronegative. What was sequenced was PBMCs. The chain carries TRBV5-6 and TRBJ2-7, with 8 nucleotides matching TRBD2. The CDR3 here is CASRLGSGSGLGEQYF. The CDR3 DNA reads as TGTGCCAGCAGATTGGGGAGCGGGAGCGGGCTTGGCGAGCAGTACTTC.